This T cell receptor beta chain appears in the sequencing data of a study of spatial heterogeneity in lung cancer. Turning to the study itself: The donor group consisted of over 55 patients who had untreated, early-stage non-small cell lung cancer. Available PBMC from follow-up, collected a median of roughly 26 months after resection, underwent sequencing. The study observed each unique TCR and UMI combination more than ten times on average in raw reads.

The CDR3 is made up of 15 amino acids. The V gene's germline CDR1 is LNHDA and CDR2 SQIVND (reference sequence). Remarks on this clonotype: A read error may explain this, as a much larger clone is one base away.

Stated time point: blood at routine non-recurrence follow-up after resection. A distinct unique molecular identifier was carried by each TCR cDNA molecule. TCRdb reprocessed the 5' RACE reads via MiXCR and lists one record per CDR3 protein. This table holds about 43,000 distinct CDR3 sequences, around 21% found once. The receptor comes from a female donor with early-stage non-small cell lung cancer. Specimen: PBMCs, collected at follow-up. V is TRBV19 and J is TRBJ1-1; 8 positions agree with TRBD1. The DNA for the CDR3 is TGTGCCAGTAGACCTGAACATGGACAGGGCACTGACGCTTTCTTT. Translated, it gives CASRPEHGQGTDAFF.